These 9 T cell receptor beta chains came from one sample sequenced in a study of tumor and adjacent non-tumor tissue in lung cancer. TCRbeta libraries were built with three rounds of nested PCR, modified from ARM-PCR. From the multiplex PCR reads, TCRdb called clonotypes with MiXCR, one entry per CDR3 protein. In the table there are around 100,000 distinct CDR3 sequences, roughly 60% of which are singletons. This sample's RNA came from whole unsorted tissue. The normal lung tissue was taken more than 3 cm from the tumor edge. Material for sequencing was distant non-tumor lung tissue. The receptors here all came from a man aged 25 to 40 with non-small cell lung cancer.

This clonotype has a count of ten or more. The chain links TRBV20-1 to TRBJ1-1; unclear D gene. Trimming took off 3 bases at V and 2 bases at J, with 13 bases between the two ends. Germline V gives CDR1 DFQATT, CDR2 SNEGSKA (reference sequence). This CDR3 has 14 residues. CDR3 DNA: TGCAGTGCTAGTGGCCCTGCAGAAAACACTGAAGCTTTCTTT. Its protein product is CSASGPAENTEAFF.

This clonotype was seen a handful of times. A read error may explain this, as a much larger clone is one base away. The chain uses TRBV24-1 and TRBJ2-1; weak D call: TRBD2 (6 bases). There are 16 residues in the CDR3. Germline V gene sequence: CDR1 KGHDR, CDR2 SFDVKD. The germline V and J ends were trimmed by 5 bases and 3 bases, with 16 bases remaining between them. The CDR3 loop is CATSVGGLNFYNEQFF. Written as DNA, the CDR3 is TGTGCCACCAGTGTCGGAGGGCTGAACTTCTACAATGAGCAGTTCTTC.

This clonotype was seen a handful of times. A much larger clone sits a single nucleotide away, making a read error possible. CDR3 amino acids: CASNIGTGASDTQYF. CDR3 bases: TGTGCCAGCAACATCGGGACAGGGGCGTCAGATACGCAGTATTTT. This chain links TRBV12-3 or TRBV12-4 with TRBJ2-3; 10 bases align to TRBD1. V was pared by 7 bases and J by 4 bases, with 8 bases of the junction left unmatched. The CDR3 consists of 15 residues.

Only one count was recorded for this clonotype. Germline and junction disagree at one end, which may indicate a read error. The CDR3 bases are TGTGCCAGCAGCATCGGCACTTTCAATCGGCCCCAGCATTTT. Amino acids: CASSIGTFNRPQHF. The gene calls are TRBV11-2 and TRBJ1-5; D unclear. The CDR3 is 14 residues long. From germline, CDR1 is SGHAT and CDR2 FQNNGV.

This clonotype came up many times. The chain recombines TRBV11-2 with TRBJ1-1, with D tentatively TRBD1 (6 bases). Germline CDR1 is SGHAT and CDR2 is FQNNGV. V lost 5 bases and J lost 4, with 17 bases in between. The CDR3 is 15 residues long. CDR3 residues: CASSNVGGGGTEAFF. The CDR3 DNA reads as TGTGCCAGCAGCAATGTGGGGGGCGGTGGCACTGAAGCTTTCTTT.

The chain uses TRBV20-1 and TRBJ1-5; weak D call: TRBD1 (5 bases). The V end lost 0 bases, the J end lost 7 bases, and 16 bases lay between the germline ends. CDR3 length: 15 amino acids. CDR1 and CDR2 (germline): DFQATT, SNEGSKA (reference sequence). The chain's CDR3 is CSARDTRGVGQPQHF. The DNA of the CDR3 is TGCAGTGCTAGAGATACCAGAGGGGTCGGGCAGCCCCAGCATTTT.

There are many counts of this clonotype. V usage is TRBV4-2 and J usage is TRBJ2-1, with 7 positions matching TRBD1. Germline trimming cut 2 bases from V and 5 bases from J; bases unmatched to any gene: 6. Germline V gene data show CDR1 as LGHNA and CDR2 as YNFKEQ. This CDR3 contains 15 residues. DNA for the CDR3: TGTGCCAGCAGCCAACTCCCGGGACAGAACAATGAGCAGTTCTTC. Its translation is CASSQLPGQNNEQFF.

Many counts were recorded for this clonotype. The chain combines TRBV20-1 with TRBJ1-2; TRBD1 aligns across 12 bases. Germline V gene data show CDR1 as DFQATT and CDR2 as SNEGSKA (reference sequence). The CDR3 loop spans 15 amino acids. With 4 bases clipped from V and 8 bases from J, the junction kept 11 bases outside the gene matches. CDR3 sequence (DNA): TGCAGTGCTATGGGGTTAGGGACAGGGGGCAGGGGCTACACCTTC. Amino acids: CSAMGLGTGGRGYTF.

In regard to this clonotype: This may come from a read error, since a much larger clone is one base off. This chain joins TRBV4-1 and TRBJ1-1, with D uncertain. CDR3 length: 15 residues. V shed 1 base and J shed 1 base, with 10 bases lying between them. The germline V gene has CDR1 MGHRA and CDR2 YSYEKL. As DNA, the CDR3 is TGCGCCAGCAGCCAAGTTTGGGCGGGGAACACTGAAGCTTTCTTT. Translation: CASSQVWAGNTEAFF.